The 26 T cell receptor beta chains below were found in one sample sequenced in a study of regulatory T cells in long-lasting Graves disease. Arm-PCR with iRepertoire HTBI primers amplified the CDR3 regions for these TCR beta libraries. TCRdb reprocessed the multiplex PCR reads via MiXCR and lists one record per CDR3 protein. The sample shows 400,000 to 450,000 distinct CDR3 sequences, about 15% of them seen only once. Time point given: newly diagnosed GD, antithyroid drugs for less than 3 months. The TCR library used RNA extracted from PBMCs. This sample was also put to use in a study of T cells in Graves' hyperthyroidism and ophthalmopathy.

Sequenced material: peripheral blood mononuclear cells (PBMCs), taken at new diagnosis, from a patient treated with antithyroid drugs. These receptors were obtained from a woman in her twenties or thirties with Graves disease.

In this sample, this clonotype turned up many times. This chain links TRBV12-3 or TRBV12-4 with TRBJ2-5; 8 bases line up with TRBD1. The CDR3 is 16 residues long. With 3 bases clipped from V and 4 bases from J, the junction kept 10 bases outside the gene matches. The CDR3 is CASSFTPGQGGETQYF. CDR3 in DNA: TGTGCCAGCAGTTTTACCCCCGGACAGGGAGGAGAGACCCAGTACTTC.

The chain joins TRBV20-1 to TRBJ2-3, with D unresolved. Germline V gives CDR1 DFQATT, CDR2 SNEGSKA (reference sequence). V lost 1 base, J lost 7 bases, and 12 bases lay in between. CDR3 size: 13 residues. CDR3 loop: CSARVTSIYTQYF. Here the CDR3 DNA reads TGCAGTGCTAGAGTCACATCTATATATACGCAGTATTTT.

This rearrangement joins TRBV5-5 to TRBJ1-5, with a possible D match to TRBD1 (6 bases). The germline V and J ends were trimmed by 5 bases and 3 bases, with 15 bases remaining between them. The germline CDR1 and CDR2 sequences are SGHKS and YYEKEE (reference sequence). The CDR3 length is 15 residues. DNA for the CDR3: TGTGCCAGCAGTACGGACAGCGGACCCAATCAGCCCCAGCATTTT. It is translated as CASSTDSGPNQPQHF.

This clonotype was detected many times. DNA for the CDR3: TGTGCCAGCAGCAGGGGTTTGTCTGGGGCCAACGTCCTGACTTTC. Residues: CASSRGLSGANVLTF. The chain recombines TRBV28 with TRBJ2-6; TRBD1 is a possible D gene (6 bases). From germline, CDR1 is MDHEN and CDR2 SYDVKM. V was shortened by 6 bases and J by 1 base, with 10 bases between the two germline ends. This CDR3 region has 15 residues.

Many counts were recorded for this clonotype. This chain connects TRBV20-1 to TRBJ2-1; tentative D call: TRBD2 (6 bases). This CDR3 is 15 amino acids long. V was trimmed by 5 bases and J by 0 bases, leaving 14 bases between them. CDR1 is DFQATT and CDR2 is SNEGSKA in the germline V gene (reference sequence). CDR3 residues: CSAFLALSSYNEQFF. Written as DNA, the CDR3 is TGCAGTGCTTTTCTAGCGCTGAGCTCCTACAATGAGCAGTTCTTC.

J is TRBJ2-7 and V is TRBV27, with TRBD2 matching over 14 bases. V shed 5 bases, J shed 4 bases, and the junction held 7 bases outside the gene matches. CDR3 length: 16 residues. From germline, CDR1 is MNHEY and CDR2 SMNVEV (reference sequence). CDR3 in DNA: TGTGCCAGCAGTCCGGGGACTAGCGGGAGTATTTACGAGCAGTACTTC. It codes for CASSPGTSGSIYEQYF.

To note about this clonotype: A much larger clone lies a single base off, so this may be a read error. This chain's CDR3 is CASGEWGQGRPEHGYTF. The CDR3 region has the DNA TGTGCCAGCGGTGAATGGGGACAGGGGCGCCCTGAGCACGGCTACACCTTC. This rearrangement joins TRBV2 to TRBJ1-2, with TRBD1 matching over 10 bases. The CDR3 spans 17 residues. CDR1 and CDR2 (germline): SNHLY, FYNNEI.

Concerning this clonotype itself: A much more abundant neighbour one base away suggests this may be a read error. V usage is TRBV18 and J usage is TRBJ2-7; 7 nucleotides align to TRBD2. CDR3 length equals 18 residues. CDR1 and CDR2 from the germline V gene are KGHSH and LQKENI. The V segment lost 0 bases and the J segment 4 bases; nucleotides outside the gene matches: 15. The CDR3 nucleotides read TGTGCCAGCTCACCACCTCTGGGGGAGGGCCTCGGGTTTTACGAGCAGTACTTC. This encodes CASSPPLGEGLGFYEQYF.

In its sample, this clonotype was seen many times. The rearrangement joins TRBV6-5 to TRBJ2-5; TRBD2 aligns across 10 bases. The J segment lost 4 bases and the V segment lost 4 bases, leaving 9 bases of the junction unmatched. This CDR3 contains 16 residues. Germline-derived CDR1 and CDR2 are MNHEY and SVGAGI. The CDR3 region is CASSSSSGSTRETQYF. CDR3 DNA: TGTGCCAGCAGTTCGTCTAGCGGGAGTACTCGAGAGACCCAGTACTTC.

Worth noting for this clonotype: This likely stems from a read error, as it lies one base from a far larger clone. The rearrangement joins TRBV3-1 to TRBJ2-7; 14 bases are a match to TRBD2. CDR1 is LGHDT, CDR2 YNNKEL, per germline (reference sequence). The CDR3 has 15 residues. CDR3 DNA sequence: TGTGCCAGCAGTCCCCGACTAGCGGGAGGGTACGAGCAGCACTTC. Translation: CASSPRLAGGYEQHF.

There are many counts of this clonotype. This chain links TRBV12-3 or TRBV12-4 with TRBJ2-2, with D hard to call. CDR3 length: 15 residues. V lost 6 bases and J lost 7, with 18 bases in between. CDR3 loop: CASSPTRSRFGELFF. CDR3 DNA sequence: TGTGCCAGCAGCCCTACGCGGAGTCGTTTCGGGGAGCTGTTTTTT.

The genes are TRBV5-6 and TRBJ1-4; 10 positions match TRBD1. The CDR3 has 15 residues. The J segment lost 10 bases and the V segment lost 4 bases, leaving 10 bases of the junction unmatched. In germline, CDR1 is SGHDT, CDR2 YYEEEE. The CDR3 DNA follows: TGTGCCAGCAGCCCGGGACAGGGGTTATGGGGAAAACTGTTTTTT. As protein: CASSPGQGLWGKLFF.

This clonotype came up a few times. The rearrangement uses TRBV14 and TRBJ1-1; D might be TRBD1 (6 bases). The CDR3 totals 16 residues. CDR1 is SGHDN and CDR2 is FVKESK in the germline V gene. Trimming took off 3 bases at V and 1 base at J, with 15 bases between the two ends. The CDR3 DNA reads TGTGCCAGCAGCCATGGGGGGCAGGCGTGGAACACTGAAGCTTTCTTT. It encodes CASSHGGQAWNTEAFF.

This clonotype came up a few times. This CDR3 is CSARDRITDTQYF. CDR3 bases: TGCAGTGCTAGAGATCGGATCACAGATACGCAGTATTTT. The chain is built from TRBV20-1 and TRBJ2-3; no clear D. The germline V gene has CDR1 DFQATT and CDR2 SNEGSKA (reference sequence). Trimming stripped 0 bases from V and 2 bases from J, with 6 bases between. The CDR3 length is 13 residues.

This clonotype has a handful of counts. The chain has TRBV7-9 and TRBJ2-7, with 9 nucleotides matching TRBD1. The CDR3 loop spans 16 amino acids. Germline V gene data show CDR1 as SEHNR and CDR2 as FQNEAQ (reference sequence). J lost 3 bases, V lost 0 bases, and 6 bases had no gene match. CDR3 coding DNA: TGTGCCAGCAGCTTAGCTACAGGGGGCTTCCTCTACGAGCAGTACTTC. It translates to CASSLATGGFLYEQYF.

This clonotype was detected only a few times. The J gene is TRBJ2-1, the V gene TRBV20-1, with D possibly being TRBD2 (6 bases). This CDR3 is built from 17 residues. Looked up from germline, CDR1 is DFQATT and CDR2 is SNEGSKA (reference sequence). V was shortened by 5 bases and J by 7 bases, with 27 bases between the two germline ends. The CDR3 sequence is CSARDWSRTTRGNEQFF. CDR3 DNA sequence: TGCAGTGCTCGGGACTGGTCCCGGACTACCCGTGGGAATGAGCAGTTCTTC.

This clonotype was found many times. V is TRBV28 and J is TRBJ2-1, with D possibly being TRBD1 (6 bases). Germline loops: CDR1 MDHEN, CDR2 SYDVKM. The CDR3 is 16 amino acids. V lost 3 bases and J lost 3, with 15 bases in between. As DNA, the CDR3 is TGTGCCAGCAGTTTTATGCAGACAGGCGACTACAATGAGCAGTTCTTC. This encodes CASSFMQTGDYNEQFF.

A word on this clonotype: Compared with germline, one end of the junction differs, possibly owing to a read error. CDR3 sequence: CTSMHDPGQGYTEAFF. The DNA of the CDR3 is TGTACCAGCATGCATGATCCGGGACAGGGCTACACTGAAGCTTTCTTT. The rearrangement uses TRBV28 and TRBJ1-1, with 9 bases aligning to TRBD1. In germline, CDR1 is MDHEN, CDR2 SYDVKM. CDR3 length: 16 amino acids.

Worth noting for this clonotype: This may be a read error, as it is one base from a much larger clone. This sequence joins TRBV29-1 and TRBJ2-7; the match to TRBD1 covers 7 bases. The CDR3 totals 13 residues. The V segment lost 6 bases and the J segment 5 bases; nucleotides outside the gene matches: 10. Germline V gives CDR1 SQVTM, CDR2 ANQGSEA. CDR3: CSVGDRAAHEQYF. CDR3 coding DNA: TGCAGCGTAGGAGACAGGGCCGCCCACGAGCAGTACTTC.

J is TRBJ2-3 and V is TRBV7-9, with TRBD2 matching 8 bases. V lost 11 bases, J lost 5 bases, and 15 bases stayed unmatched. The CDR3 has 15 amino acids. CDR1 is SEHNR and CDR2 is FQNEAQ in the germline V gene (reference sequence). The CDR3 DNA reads TGTGCCTGCCGACAACAGCGGGAGCATGGAGATACGCAGTATTTT. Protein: CACRQQREHGDTQYF. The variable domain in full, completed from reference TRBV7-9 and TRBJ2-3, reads DTGVSQNPRHKITKRGQNVTFRCDPISEHNRLYWYRQTLGQGPEFLTYFQNEAQLEKSRLLSDRFSAERPKGSFSTLEIQRTEQGDSAMYLCACRQQREHGDTQYFGPGTRLTVL.

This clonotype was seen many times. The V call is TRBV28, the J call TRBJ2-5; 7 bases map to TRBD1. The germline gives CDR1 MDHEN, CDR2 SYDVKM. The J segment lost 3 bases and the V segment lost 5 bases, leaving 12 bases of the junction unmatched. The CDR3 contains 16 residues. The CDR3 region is CASSVSRDSFEETQYF. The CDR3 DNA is TGTGCCAGCAGTGTGTCCCGGGACAGTTTTGAAGAGACCCAGTACTTC.

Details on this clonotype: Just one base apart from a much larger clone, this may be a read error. The chain's CDR3 is CASSSQGTSGRAGTETQFF. CDR3 sequence (DNA): TGTGCCAGCAGTTCCCAAGGGACTAGCGGGAGGGCCGGGACAGAGACCCAGTTCTTC. The gene calls are TRBV27 and TRBJ2-1, with 16 positions matching TRBD2. Trimming took 4 bases from V and 13 from J; bases not matched to a gene: 19. Looked up from germline, CDR1 is MNHEY and CDR2 is SMNVEV (reference sequence). The CDR3 totals 19 residues.

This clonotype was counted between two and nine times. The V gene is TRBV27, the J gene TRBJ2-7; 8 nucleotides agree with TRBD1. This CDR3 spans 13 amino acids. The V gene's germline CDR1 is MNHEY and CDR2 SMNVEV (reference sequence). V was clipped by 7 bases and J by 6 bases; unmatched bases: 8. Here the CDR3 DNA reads TGTGCCAGCACACAACAGACAGGGGCCGAGCAGTACTTC. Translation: CASTQQTGAEQYF.

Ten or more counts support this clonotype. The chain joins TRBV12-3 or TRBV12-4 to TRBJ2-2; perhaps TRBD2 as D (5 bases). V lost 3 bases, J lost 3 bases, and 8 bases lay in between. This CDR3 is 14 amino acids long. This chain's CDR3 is CASSFRGYTGELFF. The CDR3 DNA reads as TGTGCCAGCAGTTTCCGCGGGTACACCGGGGAGCTGTTTTTT.

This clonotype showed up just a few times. The CDR3 region is CASSQDQAGGRGTQYF. The CDR3 DNA follows: TGCGCCAGCAGCCAAGATCAAGCGGGCGGACGCGGGACCCAGTACTTC. This chain uses TRBV4-1 with TRBJ2-5, with a weak D call TRBD2 (6 bases). CDR3 length equals 16 residues. Germline CDR1 reads MGHRA; CDR2 reads YSYEKL. V lost 0 bases and J 7 bases, leaving 18 bases between the germline ends.

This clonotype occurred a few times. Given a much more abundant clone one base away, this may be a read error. The CDR3 reads CASRRRDRTYEQYF. CDR3 nucleotide sequence: TGTGCCAGCAGACGCCGGGACAGGACCTACGAGCAGTACTTC. This chain links TRBV12-3 or TRBV12-4 with TRBJ2-7; the match to TRBD1 covers 8 bases. This CDR3 is 14 amino acids long. The junction had 6 bases not matched to a gene; V was cut back by 6 bases and J by 2 bases.